Following are 27 T cell receptor beta chains from one sample sequenced in a study of shared clonotypes between healthy human individuals. Repertoires were generated with immunoSEQ multiplex PCR, while TCRdb's copy carries only in-frame clones and drops some. The sample lists 2,500,000 or so clones; about 92% were seen once. The sample comprised naive CD4+ T cells sorted from blood. The sample's subset: CD45RA+ positively selected. All receptors derive from a man aged 18 to 30 in good health.

The rearrangement links TRBV7-2 to TRBJ1-3, with 7 bases identical to TRBD1. The germline gives CDR1 SGHTA, CDR2 FQGNSA. The CDR3 is 15 amino acids. Trimming at V came to 5 bases and at J to 0 bases, leaving 4 bases not matched to a gene. CDR3 nucleotide sequence: TGTGCCAGCAGCCCACAGGGGACCTCTGGAAACACCATATATTTT. Encoded protein: CASSPQGTSGNTIYF.

The genes are TRBV27 and TRBJ2-5; 10 nucleotides match TRBD2. The CDR3 runs 16 residues. Germline loops: CDR1 MNHEY, CDR2 SMNVEV (reference sequence). Trimming took 1 base from V and 2 from J; bases not matched to a gene: 4. Here the CDR3 DNA reads TGTGCCAGCAGTTTATTGGGACTAGCGAATCAAGAGACCCAGTACTTC. Translated, it gives CASSLLGLANQETQYF.

V is TRBV10-2 and J is TRBJ1-4, with 9 bases lining up with TRBD1. Germline CDR1 reads WSHSY; CDR2 reads SAAADI. J lost 4 bases, V lost 6 bases, and 6 bases had no gene match. This CDR3 is 15 amino acids long. The CDR3 is CASSPGTGFNEKLFF. In DNA, the CDR3 is TGCGCCAGCAGCCCCGGGACAGGGTTTAATGAAAAACTGTTTTTT.

The V gene is TRBV5-4, the J gene TRBJ2-7; the D is unclear. CDR3 size: 14 residues. Germline V gene lookup returns CDR1 SGHNT and CDR2 YYREEE (reference sequence). V was shortened by 2 bases and J by 1 base, with 10 bases between the two germline ends. CDR3 sequence reads: CASSFGLVSYEQYF. DNA for the CDR3: TGTGCCAGCAGCTTTGGTTTGGTTTCCTACGAGCAGTACTTC.

Details on this clone: Additional DNA sequences in this sample encode the identical CDR3. This rearrangement joins TRBV7-2 to TRBJ2-1, with D maybe TRBD2 (6 bases). Deletions cut 1 base from V and 9 bases from J, with 16 bases between. CDR1 and CDR2 (germline): SGHTA, FQGNSA. CDR3 size: 15 residues. DNA of the CDR3: TGTGCCAGCAGCTTAGAACTAGCAGGTGGCGGTGAGCAGTTCTTC. As protein: CASSLELAGGGEQFF. The variable domain in full, with the rest retrieved from reference TRBV7-2 and TRBJ2-1, is GAGVSQSPSNKVTEKGKDVELRCDPISGHTALYWYRQSLGQGLEFLIYFQGNSAPDKSGLPSDRFSAERTGGSVSTLTIQRTQQEDSAVYLCASSLELAGGGEQFFGPGTRLTVL.

This clone was picked up a small number of times. The V and J genes are TRBV2 and TRBJ1-5; 10 nucleotides agree with TRBD1. The CDR3 runs 13 residues. The V gene's germline CDR1 is SNHLY and CDR2 FYNNEI. V shed 3 bases and J 15 bases; nucleotides not matched to a gene: 8. CDR3 loop: CASSDNIRDRGHF. The DNA for the CDR3 is TGTGCCAGCAGTGACAACATCCGGGACAGGGGGCATTTT.

This chain uses TRBV5-4 with TRBJ2-1; D may be TRBD2 (6 bases). Germline CDR1 and CDR2: SGHNT and YYREEE (reference sequence). The CDR3 spans 15 residues. Between the trimmed V and J ends, which lost 3 bases and 6 bases, there was a span of 16 bases. CDR3 sequence reads: CASSSPGLGRNEQFF. DNA for the CDR3: TGTGCCAGCAGCTCACCGGGACTGGGACGCAATGAGCAGTTCTTC.

The V gene is TRBV27, the J gene TRBJ1-6; the D is unclear. Germline CDR1 and CDR2: MNHEY and SMNVEV (reference sequence). This CDR3 region has 17 residues. V lost 6 bases and J lost 10, with 25 bases in between. The CDR3, as DNA: TGTGCCAGCAGCCGTCGTGTCTCGAGTGAGGGCGGATCACCCCTCCACTTT. This encodes CASSRRVSSEGGSPLHF.

J is TRBJ1-6 and V is TRBV15, with D tentatively TRBD1 (5 bases). Trimming stripped 0 bases from V and 7 bases from J, with 10 bases between. Germline CDR1 is LNHNV and CDR2 is YYDKDF (reference sequence). The CDR3 covers 15 residues. The CDR3 sequence is CATSRDPQGNSPLHF. DNA of the CDR3: TGTGCCACCAGCAGAGATCCGCAGGGCAATTCACCCCTCCACTTT.

This rearrangement joins TRBV29-1 to TRBJ2-2, with D perhaps matching TRBD1 (6 bases). V was trimmed by 6 bases and J by 1 base, leaving 9 bases between them. The germline V gene has CDR1 SQVTM and CDR2 ANQGSEA. The CDR3 is made up of 13 amino acids. The CDR3 bases are TGCAGCGTCAGACAGGTGAACACCGGGGAGCTGTTTTTT. Protein product: CSVRQVNTGELFF.

This chain links TRBV29-1 with TRBJ2-3; 8 bases map to TRBD1. This CDR3 is 13 amino acids long. Germline-derived CDR1 and CDR2 are SQVTM and ANQGSEA. Unmatched junction bases numbered 5, after V lost 3 bases and J lost 6 bases. The CDR3 loop reads CSVDWQGADTQYF. Written as DNA, the CDR3 is TGCAGCGTTGACTGGCAGGGGGCTGATACGCAGTATTTT.

The rearrangement links TRBV10-3 to TRBJ2-1, with D possibly being TRBD2 (5 bases). The V end lost 5 bases, the J end lost 9 bases, and 14 bases lay between the germline ends. This CDR3 is built from 13 residues. Germline V gives CDR1 ENHRY, CDR2 SYGVKD. The CDR3 region is CAISTRDNREQFF. The CDR3 bases are TGTGCCATCAGTACTAGAGACAATCGTGAGCAGTTCTTC.

The chain couples TRBV5-1 to TRBJ1-2; 7 bases are shared with TRBD1. The CDR3 sequence is 18 residues long. The ends lost 0 bases at V and 1 base at J; junction bases unmatched: 12. Germline V gives CDR1 SGHRS, CDR2 YFSETQ. The CDR3 DNA is TGCGCCAGCAGCTTGGGGGCTGGAGGGGGCGCTTATAACTATGGCTACACCTTC. Translation: CASSLGAGGGAYNYGYTF.

V usage is TRBV5-8 and J usage is TRBJ2-7; the D is unclear. V lost 3 bases and J lost 3, with 13 bases in between. Germline values: CDR1 SGHTS, CDR2 YDEGEE. The CDR3 runs 14 residues. Here the CDR3 reads CASSWYLSLYEQYF. The CDR3 nucleotides are TGTGCCAGCAGCTGGTATTTATCCCTCTACGAGCAGTACTTC.

With regard to this clone: Other DNA sequences in this specimen translate into the identical CDR3. This chain connects TRBV6-5 to TRBJ2-3; the match to TRBD2 covers 7 bases. The CDR3 is 14 amino acids. The V gene's germline CDR1 is MNHEY and CDR2 SVGAGI. J lost 3 bases, V lost 0 bases, and 0 bases had no gene match. The chain's CDR3 is CASSYSRGTDTQYF. CDR3 nucleotide sequence: TGTGCCAGCAGTTACTCGCGGGGGACAGATACGCAGTATTTT.

This clone showed up just a few times. V and J are TRBV30 and TRBJ1-5; no reliable D call. The CDR3 totals 15 residues. CDR1 and CDR2 from the germline V gene are GTSNPN and SVGIG (reference sequence). The V gene lost 2 bases and the J gene lost 0 bases, with 11 bases spanning the gap. The CDR3 nucleotides read TGTGCCTGGAGTCCCGGCAGTTATAGCAATCAGCCCCAGCATTTT. Amino acids: CAWSPGSYSNQPQHF.

This chain links TRBV30 with TRBJ2-3; D is ambiguous. CDR3 length: 15 residues. Germline assignment: CDR1 GTSNPN and CDR2 SVGIG (reference sequence). V lost 1 base to trimming and J lost 1 base, with 12 bases between them. The chain's CDR3 is CAWSAPRPRTDTQYF. The CDR3 region has the DNA TGTGCCTGGAGTGCTCCTAGACCCCGCACAGATACGCAGTATTTT. Together with reference TRBV30 and TRBJ2-3, the CDR3 gives the full variable domain: SQTIHQWPATLVQPVGSPLSLECTVEGTSNPNLYWYRQAAGRGLQLLFYSVGIGQISSEVPQNLSASRPQDRQFILSSKKLLLSDSGFYLCAWSAPRPRTDTQYFGPGTRLTVL.

This clone appeared once. This chain links TRBV6-6 with TRBJ2-2; D might be TRBD1 or TRBD2, each matching 6 bases. CDR3 length: 16 amino acids. Germline-derived CDR1 and CDR2 are MNHNY and SVGAGI (reference sequence). V dropped 2 bases and J dropped 2 bases, with 12 bases sitting between them. The CDR3 reads CASSYGGGLNTGELFF. CDR3 coding DNA: TGTGCCAGCAGTTACGGAGGGGGGCTAAACACCGGGGAGCTGTTTTTT.

The V gene is TRBV19, the J gene TRBJ2-3; D uncertain. Trimming removed 0 bases at V and 7 bases at J, with 8 bases between. From germline, CDR1 is LNHDA and CDR2 SQIVND (reference sequence). This CDR3 is 13 amino acids long. CDR3 nucleotide sequence: TGTGCCAGTAGTATAGATGGAATCTATACGCAGTATTTT. It specifies CASSIDGIYTQYF. Filled out from reference TRBV19 and TRBJ2-3, the complete variable domain reads DGGITQSPKYLFRKEGQNVTLSCEQNLNHDAMYWYRQDPGQGLRLIYYSQIVNDFQKGDIAEGYSVSREKKESFPLTVTSAQKNPTAFYLCASSIDGIYTQYFGPGTRLTVL.

This chain connects TRBV4-1 to TRBJ1-2; the D is unclear. V dropped 0 bases and J dropped 3 bases, with 11 bases sitting between them. The CDR3 is 15 amino acids. Germline V gene lookup returns CDR1 MGHRA and CDR2 YSYEKL. CDR3 protein: CASSQEGGSDYGYTF. Written as DNA, the CDR3 is TGCGCCAGCAGCCAAGAGGGAGGGTCTGACTATGGCTACACCTTC.

V usage is TRBV28 and J usage is TRBJ1-2; possible D gene TRBD1, 6 bases. The V and J ends lost 5 bases and 4 bases respectively, with 17 bases between them. The CDR3 spans 15 residues. CDR1 is MDHEN, CDR2 SYDVKM, per germline. CDR3 in DNA: TGTGCCAGCAGTCCCTTGGCGGGGGCAGGCTATGGCTACACCTTC. Residues: CASSPLAGAGYGYTF.

This clone was seen only once. J is TRBJ1-1 and V is TRBV6-1; no reliable D call. Germline values: CDR1 MNHNS, CDR2 SASEGT. The CDR3 spans 11 residues. Trimming stripped 5 bases from V and 6 bases from J, with 7 bases between. The CDR3 protein is CASSSGPEAFF. In nucleotides, the CDR3 is TGTGCCAGCAGTTCCGGGCCTGAAGCTTTCTTT.

The J gene is TRBJ1-5, the V gene TRBV2, with 9 bases fitting TRBD1. The V gene's germline CDR1 is SNHLY and CDR2 FYNNEI. The CDR3 extends over 15 amino acids. V lost 6 bases and J lost 1; bases outside the gene matches: 4. The CDR3 region is CASRTGTGSNQPQHF. The DNA for the CDR3 is TGTGCCAGCAGAACGGGGACAGGGAGCAATCAGCCCCAGCATTTT.

The gene calls are TRBV10-3 and TRBJ2-1; 10 bases fit TRBD2. V was clipped by 4 bases and J by 3 bases; unmatched bases: 6. CDR3 length equals 16 residues. In germline, CDR1 is ENHRY, CDR2 SYGVKD. CDR3 residues: CAISGSGTSDYNEQFF. The CDR3 region has the DNA TGTGCCATCAGTGGCTCCGGGACTAGCGACTACAATGAGCAGTTCTTC.

The V gene is TRBV30, the J gene TRBJ2-1; no reliable D call. CDR1 is GTSNPN, CDR2 SVGIG, per germline (reference sequence). The CDR3 is made up of 11 amino acids. Between the trimmed V and J ends, which lost 0 bases and 9 bases, there was a span of 6 bases. The CDR3 region is CAWSVRAEQFF. The CDR3 DNA reads TGTGCCTGGAGTGTACGAGCTGAGCAGTTCTTC.

The chain links TRBV5-1 to TRBJ2-4; TRBD1 is a possible D gene (6 bases). The CDR3 has 15 amino acids. Per germline, CDR1 SGHRS and CDR2 YFSETQ. V was pared by 2 bases and J by 1 base, with 10 bases between. The CDR3 coding sequence is TGCGCCAGCAGCTTACCAGGGGTTGCCAAAAACATTCAGTACTTC. This codes for CASSLPGVAKNIQYF.

This clone was found once. This sample includes further DNA sequences coding for the same CDR3. J is TRBJ1-3 and V is TRBV5-1; perhaps TRBD1 as D (5 bases). The CDR3 runs 14 residues. V was cut by 4 bases and J by 0 bases, with 8 bases left in between. Germline V lookup: CDR1 SGHRS, CDR2 YFSETQ. The CDR3 region has the DNA TGCGCCAGCAGCCCGGGGGGCTCTGGAAACACCATATATTTT. Its protein product is CASSPGGSGNTIYF. The full variable domain, completed using reference TRBV5-1 and TRBJ1-3, is KAGVTQTPRYLIKTRGQQVTLSCSPISGHRSVSWYQQTPGQGLQFLFEYFSETQRNKGNFPGRFSGRQFSNSRSEMNVSTLELGDSALYLCASSPGGSGNTIYFGEGSWLTVV.